This T cell receptor (beta chain) was retrieved from a study of blood T cell repertoires in COVID-19. J gave up 7 bases and V 2 bases, and 2 bases lay outside the gene matches. The CDR3 loop spans 13 amino acids. Germline lookup yields CDR1 WNHNN and CDR2 SYGVQD (reference sequence). In the source study's methods: Reference gene primer amplification gave nucleated cell count estimates. TCRdb's table, derived via immunoSEQ multiplex PCR, lists solely in-frame clones and lacks some. V and J calls plus clone size are reproduced from that table; the DNA served to infer D and trimming. The table shows some 130,000 clones, with about 86% occurring only once.

This clonotype was obtained from a woman aged 50 to 65 with acute or convalescent COVID-19. The sequencing input was peripheral blood. V and J are TRBV10-1 and TRBJ2-1; 7 nucleotides align to TRBD1. In DNA, the CDR3 is TGCGCCAGCAGTGAGGGACAGGAGAATGAGCAGTTCTTC. As protein: CASSEGQENEQFF.